This T cell receptor beta chain was obtained from a study of T cell responses to AZD1222 COVID-19 vaccine. Germline trimming cut 1 base from V and 1 base from J; bases unmatched to any gene: 0. The CDR3 sequence is 15 residues long. Looked up from germline, CDR1 is LGHNA and CDR2 is YNFKEQ. Here immunoSEQ multiplex PCR was the method, and the copy in TCRdb shows in-frame clones only, minus some. The repertoire consists of about 99,000 clones, with nearly 95% occurring once and the leading ten covering less than 6.5%. As to this clone: The antigen remains undetermined.

Study findings and constraints: Increased Spike-specific TCR breadth and depth were observed after two AZD1222 doses. Every sample of the repertoires postdated the peak T cell response. Regions 160-218 and 743-854 dominated among vaccine-associated CD4 TCRs spanning spike.

The chain is built from TRBV4-2 and TRBJ2-5; 10 bases are a match to TRBD2. The sequencing used peripheral blood, collected on day 0 of AZD1222 vaccination. The TCR originated in an adult in good health. CDR3 DNA: TGTGCCAGCAGCCAAGGGACTAGCGGCCAAGAGACCCAGTACTTC. This sequence encodes CASSQGTSGQETQYF.